These T cell receptor beta chains were read from a single sample in a study of OX40 agonist ivuxolimab in advanced cancers. The repertoire was sequenced with immunoSEQ multiplex PCR; TCRdb's copy has only in-frame clones and lacks some. The repertoire has roughly 10,000 clones, about 66% of them found once; the top ten carry 20% to 30%. The starting material was CD4+ or CD8+ T cells sorted from blood, obtained in a trial of the OX40 agonist ivuxolimab. All receptors derive from an adult with an advanced solid tumor such as melanoma, head and neck, liver or kidney cancer. Each CDR3 is given with its conserved first and last residue. The D gene is left open where the match is weak. Where a row states a size, it is once, few, many or the class of an expanded clone; other rows omit it.

D,size,J,V,DNA,CDR3
.,.,TRBJ1-1,TRBV15,TGTGCCACCAGCGGGGGGGGGACGGCAAAAGCTTTCTTT,CATSGGGTAKAFF
.,.,TRBJ2-6,TRBV27,TGTGCCAGCAGCCCAGGGGTGGTGGGGGCCAACGTCCTGACTTTC,CASSPGVVGANVLTF
TRBD1,.,TRBJ2-3,TRBV6-4,TGTGCCAGCAGTGACGGACAGGGGGCAGATACGCAGTATTTT,CASSDGQGADTQYF
TRBD1,.,TRBJ1-1,TRBV4-3,TGCGCCAGCAGCCAAGGGACAGGGCGGACTGAAGCTTTCTTT,CASSQGTGRTEAFF
TRBD2,once,TRBJ2-3,TRBV4-1,TGCGCCAGCAGCCAATGGACTAGCGGGAGCACAGATATGCAGTATTTT,CASSQWTSGSTDMQYF
.,medium-sized,TRBJ1-1,TRBV25-1,TGTGCCAGCATAGGACAGTTCTACACTGAAGCTTTCTTT,CASIGQFYTEAFF
.,.,TRBJ1-1,TRBV11-3,TGTGCCAGCAGCTTGCCGGACATGAACACTGAAGCTTTCTTT,CASSLPDMNTEAFF
.,.,TRBJ2-7,TRBV2,TGTGCCAGCAGTGAACCGGGCCGGCCGGGCGAGCAGTACTTC,CASSEPGRPGEQYF
TRBD1,once,TRBJ2-5,TRBV19,TGTGCCAGTAGTACGACAGGGAGCGAGGGGACCCAGTACTTC,CASSTTGSEGTQYF
TRBD2,.,TRBJ2-1,TRBV9,TGTGCCAGCAGCGTATGGGTAGCGGGAGGCTACAATGAGCAGTTCTTC,CASSVWVAGGYNEQFF
TRBD2,.,TRBJ2-7,TRBV4-1,TGCGCCAGCAGCCCTCGACTAGCGGGAGTAGAAGAGCAGTACTTC,CASSPRLAGVEEQYF
.,few,TRBJ1-6,TRBV2,TGTGCCCGGGGACCAGGGGATAATTCACCCCTCCACTTT,CARGPGDNSPLHF
.,.,TRBJ1-1,TRBV5-4,TGTGCCAGCAGCTTGGAGACAGTGAACACTGAAGCTTTCTTT,CASSLETVNTEAFF
TRBD2,.,TRBJ2-1,TRBV5-4,TGTGCCAGCAGCTTGACTAGCGGGGGGGTTTACAATGAGCAGTTCTTC,CASSLTSGGVYNEQFF
TRBD1,.,TRBJ2-2,TRBV19,TGTGCCAGTAGTCACAGGGGCACCGGGGAGCTGTTTTTT,CASSHRGTGELFF
.,.,TRBJ2-7,TRBV19,TGTGCCAGTAGTATAGGGCATAGCGACTACGAGCAGTACTTC,CASSIGHSDYEQYF
.,.,TRBJ2-1,TRBV6-4,TGTGCCAGCAGTGACCGACAGGGACTCAATGAGCAGTTCTTC,CASSDRQGLNEQFF
TRBD2,.,TRBJ2-5,TRBV14,TGTGCCAGCAGCCTCTCGACTAGCGGGGGGGCAGAGACCCAGTACTTC,CASSLSTSGGAETQYF
TRBD1,.,TRBJ1-1,TRBV14,TGTGCCAGCAGACCCGACAGGGGGTACGGAAACACTGAAGCTTTCTTT,CASRPDRGYGNTEAFF
.,.,TRBJ2-5,TRBV14,TGTGCCAGCAGCCGAGCCGGGACACAAGAGACCCAGTACTTC,CASSRAGTQETQYF
.,few,TRBJ2-7,TRBV4-3,TGCGCCAGCAGCCAGGGCCTAGGTCGCCACGAGCAGTACTTC,CASSQGLGRHEQYF
.,.,TRBJ2-7,TRBV28,TGTGCCAGCAGCCTATTACAGGGTCAAGGGCAGTACTTC,CASSLLQGQGQYF
TRBD1,.,TRBJ2-2,TRBV30,TGTGCCTGGAGTGTCTCCGGGACAGACACCGGGGAGCTGTTTTTT,CAWSVSGTDTGELFF
TRBD2,.,TRBJ2-1,TRBV4-3,TGCGCCAGCAGCCAAGAGGTAGCGGGAGTTGGTGAGCAGTTCTTC,CASSQEVAGVGEQFF
.,once,TRBJ2-7,TRBV6-5,TGTGCCAGCAGTCCAGGGATCTCCTACGAGCAGTACTTC,CASSPGISYEQYF
TRBD2,few,TRBJ2-3,TRBV19,TGTGCCAGTAGTTGGCGGGAGGGCCTGGGGGAAGATACGCAGTATTTT,CASSWREGLGEDTQYF
.,.,TRBJ1-2,TRBV13,TGTGCCAGCAGCGCGGCTACTAACTATGGCTACACCTTC,CASSAATNYGYTF
TRBD1,.,TRBJ1-2,TRBV7-3,TGTGCCAGCAGCTTAAGCCAGGGGGGAGGAGGCTACACCTTC,CASSLSQGGGGYTF
TRBD1,medium-sized,TRBJ1-5,TRBV28,TGTGCCAGCAGGGTCCTCGCAGGGGGTAATCAGCCCCAGCATTTT,CASRVLAGGNQPQHF
.,.,TRBJ2-7,TRBV2,TGTGCCAGCAGTGACCTGGGGGCGACCTACGAGCAGTACTTC,CASSDLGATYEQYF
.,few,TRBJ2-5,TRBV7-8,TGTGCCAGCACGGCGGTCCAGTACCAAGAGACCCAGTACTTC,CASTAVQYQETQYF
TRBD1,.,TRBJ1-1,TRBV4-3,TGCGCCAGCAGCCAAGAACAGGGGAGCACTGAAGCTTTCTTT,CASSQEQGSTEAFF
TRBD2,.,TRBJ2-2,TRBV6-5,TGTGCCAGCAGTTATTCGGGAGGGGACACCGGGGAGCTGTTTTTT,CASSYSGGDTGELFF
.,.,TRBJ1-1,TRBV7-9,TGTGCCAGCAGCTTAGTTCTCACGAACACTGAAGCTTTCTTT,CASSLVLTNTEAFF
TRBD1,.,TRBJ1-2,TRBV5-8,TGTGCCAGCAGCGGGGACAGGGGGCGCGTCTATGGCTACACCTTC,CASSGDRGRVYGYTF
.,.,TRBJ1-2,TRBV4-1,TGCGCCAGCAGCCAAGAGGGATTGGACTATGGCTACACCTTC,CASSQEGLDYGYTF
.,.,TRBJ2-7,TRBV5-4,TGTGCCAGCAGCCCAGGGGTCTCCTACGAGCAGTACTTC,CASSPGVSYEQYF
.,few,TRBJ2-5,TRBV5-1,TGCGCCAGCAGCTGGACAGTCCAAGAGACCCAGTACTTC,CASSWTVQETQYF
TRBD2,few,TRBJ2-2,TRBV28,TGTGCCAGCAGTTTACTGGCGGGGGGCTCGAACACCGGGGAGCTGTTTTTT,CASSLLAGGSNTGELFF
.,.,TRBJ1-2,TRBV5-4,TGTGCCAGCAGCTCCTCCGGGGTGGTCAGCGATAACTATGGCTACACCTTC,CASSSSGVVSDNYGYTF
.,.,TRBJ1-5,TRBV5-5,TGTGCCAGCAGCTTGAGTTCTGGACCTTACAATCAGCCCCAGCATTTT,CASSLSSGPYNQPQHF
.,.,TRBJ2-5,TRBV5-4,TGTGCCAGCAGCTTGCAGTACCAAGAGACCCAGTACTTC,CASSLQYQETQYF
.,once,TRBJ1-1,TRBV4-3,TGCGCCAGCAGCCAAGATATCACAGGCATGAACACTGAAGCTTTCTTT,CASSQDITGMNTEAFF